This T cell receptor beta chain was recovered during a study of blood T cell repertoires in COVID-19. Assay used: immunoSEQ multiplex PCR; TCRdb lists only in-frame clones, some missing. Of 360,000 or so clones listed, around four fifths are singletons. Two negative PCRs, clearance, or symptom resolution were required of recovered Cohort 3 donors. This receptor was obtained from a woman in her 50s who had recovered from COVID-19. Sequencing input: PBMCs or T cells enriched from blood (not recorded which).

CDR3 protein: CASSSLAAGTAYGYTF. Here the CDR3 DNA reads TGTGCCAGCAGTTCACTCGCTGCCGGGACAGCCTATGGCTACACCTTC. The J gene is TRBJ1-2, the V gene TRBV27, with TRBD1 identical over 7 bases. Trimming at V came to 4 bases and at J to 4 bases, leaving 12 bases not matched to a gene. The germline CDR1 and CDR2 sequences are MNHEY and SMNVEV (reference sequence). The CDR3 length is 16 residues.